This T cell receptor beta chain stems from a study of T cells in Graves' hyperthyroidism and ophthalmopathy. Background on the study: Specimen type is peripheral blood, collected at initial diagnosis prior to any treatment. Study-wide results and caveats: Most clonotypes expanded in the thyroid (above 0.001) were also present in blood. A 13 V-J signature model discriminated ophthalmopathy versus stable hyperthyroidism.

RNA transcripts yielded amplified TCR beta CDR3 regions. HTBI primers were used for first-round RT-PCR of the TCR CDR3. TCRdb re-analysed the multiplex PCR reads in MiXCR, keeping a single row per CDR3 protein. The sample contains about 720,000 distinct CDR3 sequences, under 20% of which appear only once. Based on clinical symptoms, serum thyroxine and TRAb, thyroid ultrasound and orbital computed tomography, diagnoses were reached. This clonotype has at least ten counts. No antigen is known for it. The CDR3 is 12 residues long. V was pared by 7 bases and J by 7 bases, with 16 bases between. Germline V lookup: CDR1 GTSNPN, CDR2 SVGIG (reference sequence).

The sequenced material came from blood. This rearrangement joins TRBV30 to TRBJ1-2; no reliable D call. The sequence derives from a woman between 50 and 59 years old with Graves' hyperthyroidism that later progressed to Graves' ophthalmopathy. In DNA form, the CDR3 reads TGTGCCTCGGAAAATTTCGAGGTTGGCTACACCTTC. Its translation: CASENFEVGYTF. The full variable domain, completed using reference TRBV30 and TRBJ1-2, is SQTIHQWPATLVQPVGSPLSLECTVEGTSNPNLYWYRQAAGRGLQLLFYSVGIGQISSEVPQNLSASRPQDRQFILSSKKLLLSDSGFYLCASENFEVGYTFGSGTRLTVV.